Sequencing of this T cell receptor beta chain was carried out in a study of T cell responses to AZD1222 COVID-19 vaccine. The wider study: Whether given at about 4 or about 12 weeks, second doses were pooled. Study results and limitations: Mapped onto spike, vaccine-associated CD4 TCRs spanned it and were dominant at 160-218 and 743-854. AZD1222 recipients seropositive at baseline numbered only six or seven.

CDR1 and CDR2 (germline): SSHAT, FNYEAQ (reference sequence). The V end lost 5 bases, the J end lost 1 base, and 14 bases lay between the germline ends. CDR3 length: 16 residues. This clone was observed a few times. Its cognate antigen is unknown. Data came from immunoSEQ multiplex PCR; TCRdb stores just in-frame clones and leaves some out. The sample yields about 260,000 clones, approximately 95% seen once. The source of this sequence is an adult in good health. The chain has TRBV7-7 and TRBJ2-2; weak D call: TRBD2 (6 bases). Sequenced here: peripheral blood, sampled on day 0 of AZD1222 vaccination. CDR3 loop: CASSRGEAGNTGELFF. In DNA form, the CDR3 reads TGTGCCAGCAGCCGTGGGGAAGCGGGGAACACCGGGGAGCTGTTTTTT.